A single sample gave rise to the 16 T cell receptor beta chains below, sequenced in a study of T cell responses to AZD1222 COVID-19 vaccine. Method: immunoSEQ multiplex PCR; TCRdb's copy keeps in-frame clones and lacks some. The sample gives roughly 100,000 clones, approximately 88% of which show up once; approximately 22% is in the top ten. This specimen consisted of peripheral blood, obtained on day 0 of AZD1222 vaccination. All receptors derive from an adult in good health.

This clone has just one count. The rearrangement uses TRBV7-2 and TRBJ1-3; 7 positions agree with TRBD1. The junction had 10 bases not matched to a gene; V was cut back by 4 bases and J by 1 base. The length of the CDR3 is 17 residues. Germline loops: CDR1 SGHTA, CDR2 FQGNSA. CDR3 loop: CASSSQQGIPSGNTIYF. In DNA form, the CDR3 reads TGTGCCAGCAGCTCACAACAGGGGATACCATCTGGAAACACCATATATTTT.

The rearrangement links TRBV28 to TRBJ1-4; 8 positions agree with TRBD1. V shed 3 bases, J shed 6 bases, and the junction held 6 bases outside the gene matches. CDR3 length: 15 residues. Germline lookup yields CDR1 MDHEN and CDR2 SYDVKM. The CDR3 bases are TGTGCCAGCAGTTTTGAAGGACAGGGTGATGAAAAACTGTTTTTT. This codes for CASSFEGQGDEKLFF.

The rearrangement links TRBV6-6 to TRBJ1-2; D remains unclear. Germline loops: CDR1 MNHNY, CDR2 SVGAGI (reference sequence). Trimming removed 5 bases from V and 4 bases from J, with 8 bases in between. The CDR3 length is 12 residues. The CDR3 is CASSTRIYGYTF. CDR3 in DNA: TGTGCCAGCAGTACCCGGATCTATGGCTACACCTTC.

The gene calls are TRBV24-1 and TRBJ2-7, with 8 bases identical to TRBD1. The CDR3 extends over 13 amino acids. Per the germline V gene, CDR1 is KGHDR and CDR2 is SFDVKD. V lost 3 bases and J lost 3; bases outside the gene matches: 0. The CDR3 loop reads CATSDGQGYEQYF. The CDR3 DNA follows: TGTGCCACCAGTGATGGACAGGGCTACGAGCAGTACTTC.

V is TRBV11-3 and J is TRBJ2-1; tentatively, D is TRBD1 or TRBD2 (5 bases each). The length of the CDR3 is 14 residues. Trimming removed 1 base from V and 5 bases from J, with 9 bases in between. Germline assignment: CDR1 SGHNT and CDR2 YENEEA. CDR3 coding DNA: TGTGCCAGCAGCTTAGGTGGGACCAACAATGAGCAGTTCTTC. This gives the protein CASSLGGTNNEQFF.

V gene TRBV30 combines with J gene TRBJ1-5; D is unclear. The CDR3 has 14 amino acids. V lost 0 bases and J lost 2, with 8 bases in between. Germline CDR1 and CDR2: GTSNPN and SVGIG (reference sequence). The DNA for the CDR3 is TGTGCCTGGAGTGTTGGAGAGGGCAATCAGCCCCAGCATTTT. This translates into CAWSVGEGNQPQHF.

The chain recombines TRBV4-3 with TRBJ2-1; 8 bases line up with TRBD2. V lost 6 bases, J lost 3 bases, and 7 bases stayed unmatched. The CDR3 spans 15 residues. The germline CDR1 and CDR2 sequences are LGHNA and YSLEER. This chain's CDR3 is CASSLREGLYNEQFF. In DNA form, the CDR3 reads TGCGCCAGCAGTCTCCGGGAGGGCCTCTACAATGAGCAGTTCTTC.

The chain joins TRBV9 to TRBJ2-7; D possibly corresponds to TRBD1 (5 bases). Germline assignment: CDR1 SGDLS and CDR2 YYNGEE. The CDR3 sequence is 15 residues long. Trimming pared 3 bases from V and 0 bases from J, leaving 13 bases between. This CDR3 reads CASSADPTVSYEQYF. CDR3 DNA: TGTGCCAGCAGCGCTGACCCGACAGTCTCCTACGAGCAGTACTTC.

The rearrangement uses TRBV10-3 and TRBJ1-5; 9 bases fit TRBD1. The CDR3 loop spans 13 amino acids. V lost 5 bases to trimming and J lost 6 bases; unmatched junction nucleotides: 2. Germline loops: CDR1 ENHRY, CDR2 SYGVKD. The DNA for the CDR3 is TGTGCCATCAGTACAGGGGGCTTTCAGCCCCAGCATTTT. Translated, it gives CAISTGGFQPQHF.

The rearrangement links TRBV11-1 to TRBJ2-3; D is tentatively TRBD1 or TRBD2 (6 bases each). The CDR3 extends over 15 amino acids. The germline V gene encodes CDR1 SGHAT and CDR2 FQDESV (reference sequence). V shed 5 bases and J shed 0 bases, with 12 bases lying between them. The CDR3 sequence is CASSPRGPSTDTQYF. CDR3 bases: TGTGCCAGCAGCCCCCGGGGGCCTAGCACAGATACGCAGTATTTT.

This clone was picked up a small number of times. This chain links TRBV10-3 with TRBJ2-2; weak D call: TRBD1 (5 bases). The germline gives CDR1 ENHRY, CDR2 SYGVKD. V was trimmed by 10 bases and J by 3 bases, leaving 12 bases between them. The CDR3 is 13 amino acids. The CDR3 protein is CATAGSDTGELFF. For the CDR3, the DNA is TGTGCCACTGCAGGGTCGGACACCGGGGAGCTGTTTTTT.

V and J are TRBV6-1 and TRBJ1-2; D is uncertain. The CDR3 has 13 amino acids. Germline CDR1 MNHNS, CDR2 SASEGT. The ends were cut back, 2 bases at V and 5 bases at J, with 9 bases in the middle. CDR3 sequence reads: CASSEKQFYGYTF. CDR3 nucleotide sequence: TGTGCCAGCAGTGAAAAACAGTTTTATGGCTACACCTTC.

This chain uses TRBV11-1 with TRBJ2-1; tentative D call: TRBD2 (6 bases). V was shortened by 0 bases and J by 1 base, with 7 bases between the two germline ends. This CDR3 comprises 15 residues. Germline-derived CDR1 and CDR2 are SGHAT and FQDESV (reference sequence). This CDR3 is CASSLAAGSYNEQFF. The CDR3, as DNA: TGTGCCAGCAGCTTAGCGGCGGGGTCCTACAATGAGCAGTTCTTC.

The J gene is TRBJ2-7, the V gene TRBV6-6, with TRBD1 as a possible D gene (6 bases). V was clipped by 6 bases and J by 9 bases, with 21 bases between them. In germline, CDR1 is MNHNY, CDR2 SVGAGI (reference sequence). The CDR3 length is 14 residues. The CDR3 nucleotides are TGTGCCAGCAGCATCAGGGGAGACCCCTTTGGGCAGTACTTC. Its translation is CASSIRGDPFGQYF.

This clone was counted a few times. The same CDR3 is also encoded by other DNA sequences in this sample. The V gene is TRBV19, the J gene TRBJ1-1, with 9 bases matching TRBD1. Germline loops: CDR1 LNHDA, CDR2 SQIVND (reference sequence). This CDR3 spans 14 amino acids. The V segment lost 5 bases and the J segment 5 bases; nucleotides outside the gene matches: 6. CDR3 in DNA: TGTGCCAGTAGTCCGGGACAGGGTAGTACTGAAGCTTTCTTT. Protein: CASSPGQGSTEAFF.

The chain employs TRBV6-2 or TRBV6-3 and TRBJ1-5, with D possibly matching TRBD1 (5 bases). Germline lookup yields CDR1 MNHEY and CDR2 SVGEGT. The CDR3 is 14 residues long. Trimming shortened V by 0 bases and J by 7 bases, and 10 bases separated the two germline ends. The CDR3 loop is CASSYSGARQPQHF. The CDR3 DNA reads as TGTGCCAGCAGTTACTCAGGGGCGAGACAGCCCCAGCATTTT.